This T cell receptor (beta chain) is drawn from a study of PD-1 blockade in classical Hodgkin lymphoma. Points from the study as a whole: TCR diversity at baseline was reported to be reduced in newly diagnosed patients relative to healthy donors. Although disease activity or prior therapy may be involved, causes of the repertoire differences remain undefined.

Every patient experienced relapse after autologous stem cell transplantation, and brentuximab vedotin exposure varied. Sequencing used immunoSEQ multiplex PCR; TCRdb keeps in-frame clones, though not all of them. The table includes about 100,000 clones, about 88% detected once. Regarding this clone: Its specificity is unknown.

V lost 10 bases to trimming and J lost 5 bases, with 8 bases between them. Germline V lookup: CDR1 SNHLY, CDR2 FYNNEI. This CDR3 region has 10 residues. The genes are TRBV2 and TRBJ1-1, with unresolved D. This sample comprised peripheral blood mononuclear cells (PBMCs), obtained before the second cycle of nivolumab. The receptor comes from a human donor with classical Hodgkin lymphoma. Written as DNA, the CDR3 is TGTGCCATCGGATGGACTGAAGCTTTCTTT. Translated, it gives CAIGWTEAFF.